This T cell receptor beta chain was sequenced in a study of shared clonotypes between healthy human individuals. Study-level findings and limits: About 5% of naive CD4 clonotypes were shared across a handful of donors. Against clonotypes common to all four donors, non-shared ones had lower generation probabilities.

Genomic DNA of every subset was divided equally among multiple immunoSEQ plates. The table came from immunoSEQ multiplex PCR; TCRdb's copy has only in-frame clones and leaves some out. Among some 2 million clones, over 85% were seen once, and the ten largest hold roughly 1.2%. Naive CD8 cells comprised CD45RO-negative, CCR7-positively selected cells, excluding terminally differentiated effector memory CD45RA+ cells. The CDR3 contains 15 residues. CDR1 is MRHNA and CDR2 is SNTAGT in the germline V gene. Trimming removed 6 bases from V and 0 bases from J; junction bases left unmatched: 6. To note about this clone: Its antigen remains unidentified.

Sequenced material: naive CD8+ T cells sorted from blood. The chain uses TRBV6-4 and TRBJ2-3; 7 bases map to TRBD2. This TCR came from a man aged 18 to 29 in good health. CDR3 region: CASSFRGGSTDTQYF. The DNA for the CDR3 is TGTGCCAGCAGCTTTCGCGGGGGAAGCACAGATACGCAGTATTTT.